Below are 5 T cell receptor beta chains sequenced from a single sample in a study of early T cells in non-severe SARS-CoV-2 infection. Each CDR3 protein is one row after TCRdb ran MiXCR on the 5' RACE reads. The sample has 60,000 or so distinct CDR3 sequences, roughly a tenth seen once; the top ten hold 4.5%. Sequenced input: whole blood. The receptors come from an adult who was a healthcare worker with PCR-confirmed SARS-CoV-2 infection or an uninfected control (not recorded which).

This clonotype has a handful of counts. The chain has TRBV3-1 and TRBJ1-5, with D unclear. V was clipped by 3 bases and J by 2 bases, with 5 bases between them. Germline CDR1 is LGHDT and CDR2 is YNNKEL (reference sequence). The CDR3 consists of 13 residues. CDR3 protein: CASSHHGNQPQHF. CDR3 DNA: TGTGCCAGCAGCCATCATGGCAATCAGCCCCAGCATTTT.

This chain connects TRBV6-5 to TRBJ1-2, with D tentatively TRBD1 (5 bases). CDR3 length: 15 residues. Between the trimmed V and J ends, which lost 1 base and 2 bases, there was a span of 11 bases. Per germline, CDR1 MNHEY and CDR2 SVGAGI. The CDR3 DNA follows: TGTGCCAGCAGTTACTGGGGACGTACCAACTATGGCTACACCTTC. Residues: CASSYWGRTNYGYTF.

This clonotype occurred a few times. The chain links TRBV20-1 to TRBJ2-5, with D maybe TRBD2 (6 bases). Germline CDR1 reads DFQATT; CDR2 reads SNEGSKA (reference sequence). V shed 4 bases and J shed 5 bases, with 17 bases lying between them. The CDR3 is made up of 14 amino acids. CDR3 sequence (DNA): TGCAGTGCTACGGGACTCCGGTCAGGGGAGACCCAGTACTTC. This translates into CSATGLRSGETQYF.

This clonotype was observed many times. J is TRBJ1-5 and V is TRBV20-1; D perhaps matches TRBD1 (6 bases). The germline CDR1 and CDR2 sequences are DFQATT and SNEGSKA (reference sequence). The CDR3 has 13 amino acids. V was shortened by 6 bases and J by 2 bases, with 11 bases between the two germline ends. The CDR3 loop is CSAQEGGNQPQHF. The CDR3 nucleotides are TGCAGTGCCCAGGAGGGGGGCAATCAGCCCCAGCATTTT.

Many counts were recorded for this clonotype. The rearrangement links TRBV18 to TRBJ1-3; D is unresolved. Germline V gene sequence: CDR1 KGHSH, CDR2 LQKENI. With 3 bases removed from V and 0 bases from J, the gap between germline ends came to 15 bases. The CDR3 sequence is 17 residues long. The CDR3 DNA sequence: TGTGCCAGCTCACCGAAAGCCTTCCGGAGCTCTGGAAACACCATATATTTT. Protein sequence: CASSPKAFRSSGNTIYF. Complete variable domain (other parts from reference TRBV18 and TRBJ1-3): NAGVMQNPRHLVRRRGQEARLRCSPMKGHSHVYWYRQLPEEGLKFMVYLQKENIIDESGMPKERFSAEFPKEGPSILRIQQVVRGDSAAYFCASSPKAFRSSGNTIYFGEGSWLTVV.